This T cell receptor (beta chain) appears in the sequencing data of a study of blood T cell repertoires in COVID-19 (dated by TCRdb to about 2020). Some background on the complete study: The collaborator samples originated in the United States, Italy and Spain and spanned the acute and convalescent phases of COVID-19. The repertoires were released in a freely available public database intended as a resource for research on the immune response to SARS-CoV-2. Subjects who had been exposed to COVID-19, were actively infected with it, or had recovered from it provided the deeply sampled blood TCRbeta repertoires that made up the dataset. Samples came from the ongoing ImmuneRACE study (first 160 participants) plus 1,254 subjects from 6 global collaborators. The prospective study material was composed of cDNA or gDNA derived from T cells, B-cell-depleted T cells, or PBMCs. Where HLA class I and class II types were available, the types were taken from metadata supplied by the sample provider, not from assay-based typing. Nearly every sample came with metadata listing a de-identified subject ID, COVID-19 status, age in years and sex. Broad study findings and their caveats: Clinical and demographic metadata were provided uncurated, with the amount varying by source and participant.

TCRbeta CDR3 regions were amplified from genomic DNA using the immunoSEQ Assay, a bias-controlled multiplex PCR. Concerning the study's data processing: Nucleated cell counts per sample were estimated from amplification of reference gene primers within the assay. To quantify the absolute abundance of each unique TCRbeta CDR3 rearrangement, sequence reads were collapsed and filtered. For each sample, productive Simpson clonality was calculated as the square root of Simpson's diversity index across productive rearrangements. TCRdb limited this immuneACCESS table to in-frame rearrangements with V and J called. A share of clones is missing; checked studies link under half to unresolved V genes, and the rest is unexplained. V, J and clone size are those of that table, while D and trimming were read from the DNA. The sample yields about 140,000 clones; roughly 88% were counted once. 1.5% to 2% of the sample lies in the top ten.

The germline V gene (reference sequence) specifies GTSNPN as CDR1 and SVGIG as CDR2. Unmatched junction bases come to 7, with V trimmed by 5 bases and J by 5 bases. The CDR3 covers 14 residues, taking in both the cysteine and the phenylalanine. Only the CDR3 portion is preserved as DNA: 42 bases, with reading frame beginning at the first base. The collaborating institutions used their own protocols to collect whole blood in K2EDTA tubes. For TCRbeta analysis, collaborators shipped samples as frozen whole blood, isolated PBMCs, or DNA extracted from either of those sample types. Worth noting for this clone: The target of this receptor is not known. Within one base of it there is no much larger clone, and no base qualities were kept.

Specimen: peripheral blood. The sequence derives from a man between 65 and 85 years old with acute or convalescent COVID-19. This chain is built from TRBV30 and TRBJ2-2, with 8 bases aligning to TRBD1. The nucleotide sequence is TGTGCCTGGTCGACAGGGGCCCAAACCGGGGAGCTGTTTTTT. Its translation is CAWSTGAQTGELFF.